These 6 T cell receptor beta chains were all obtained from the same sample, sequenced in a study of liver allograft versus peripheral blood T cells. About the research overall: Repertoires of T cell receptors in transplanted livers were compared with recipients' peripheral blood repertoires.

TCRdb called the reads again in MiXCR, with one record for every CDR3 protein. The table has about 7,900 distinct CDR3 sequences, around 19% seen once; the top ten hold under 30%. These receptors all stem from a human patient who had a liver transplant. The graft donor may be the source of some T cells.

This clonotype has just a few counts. The CDR3 nucleotides read TGTGCCAGCAGCTCCCCCACCGAGCAGTACTTC. It specifies CASSSPTEQYF. The chain carries TRBV7-9 and TRBJ2-7; D gene uncertain. The germline V and J ends were trimmed by 4 bases and 6 bases, with 7 bases remaining between them. This CDR3 is 11 amino acids long. Looked up from germline, CDR1 is SEHNR and CDR2 is FQNEAQ (reference sequence).

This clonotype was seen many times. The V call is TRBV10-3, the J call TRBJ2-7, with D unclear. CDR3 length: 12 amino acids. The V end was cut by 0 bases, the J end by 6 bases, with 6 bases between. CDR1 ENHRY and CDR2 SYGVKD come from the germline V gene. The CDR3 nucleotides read TGTGCCATCAGTGAGTCCCTACTCGAGCAGTACTTC. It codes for CAISESLLEQYF.

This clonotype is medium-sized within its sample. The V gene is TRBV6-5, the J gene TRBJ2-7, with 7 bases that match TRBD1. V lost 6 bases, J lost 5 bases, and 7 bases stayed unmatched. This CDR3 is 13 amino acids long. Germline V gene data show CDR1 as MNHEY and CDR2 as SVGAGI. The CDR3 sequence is CASSHRGFNEQYF. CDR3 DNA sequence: TGTGCCAGCAGCCACAGGGGTTTTAACGAGCAGTACTTC.

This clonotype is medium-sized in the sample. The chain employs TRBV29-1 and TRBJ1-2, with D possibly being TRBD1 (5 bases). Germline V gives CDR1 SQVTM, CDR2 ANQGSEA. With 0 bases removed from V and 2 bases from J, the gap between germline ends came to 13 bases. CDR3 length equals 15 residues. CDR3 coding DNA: TGCAGCGTTGAAGAGCGCGGACATTTAAACTATGGCTACACCTTC. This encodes CSVEERGHLNYGYTF.

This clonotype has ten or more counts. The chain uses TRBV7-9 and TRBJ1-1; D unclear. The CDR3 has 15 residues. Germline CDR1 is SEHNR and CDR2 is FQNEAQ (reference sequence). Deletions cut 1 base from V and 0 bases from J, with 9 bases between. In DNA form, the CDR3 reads TGTGCCAGCAGCTTAGTGGGAGGGATGAACACTGAAGCTTTCTTT. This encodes CASSLVGGMNTEAFF.

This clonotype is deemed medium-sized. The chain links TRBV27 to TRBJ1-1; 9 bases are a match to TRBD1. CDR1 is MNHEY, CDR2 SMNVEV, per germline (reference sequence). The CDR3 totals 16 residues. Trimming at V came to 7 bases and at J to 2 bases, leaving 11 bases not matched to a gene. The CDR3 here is CASTPLGQGLNTEAFF. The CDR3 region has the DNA TGTGCCAGCACCCCATTGGGACAGGGCCTAAACACTGAAGCTTTCTTT.